This is a list of T cell receptor beta chains from one sample in a study of T cell responses to AZD1222 COVID-19 vaccine. Using immunoSEQ multiplex PCR, the repertoire was profiled, and TCRdb retains in-frame clones only, with some absent. The sample shows 90,000 to 150,000 clones, 85% to 90% of them seen only once. This sample comprised peripheral blood, obtained on day 0 of AZD1222 vaccination. The source is an adult in good health. The CDR3 runs from the conserved cysteine through the conserved F or W. D genes are given only for firm matches. Size values are once, few and many counts, or a class for expanded clones, and some rows have none.

D	V	size	J	CDR3	DNA
TRBD1	TRBV27	.	TRBJ1-1	CASSRTGSAEAFF	TGTGCCAGCAGCCGGACAGGGAGCGCTGAAGCTTTCTTT
TRBD1	TRBV19	.	TRBJ2-6	CASTAGGISGANVLTF	TGTGCCAGTACCGCAGGGGGCATCTCTGGGGCCAACGTCCTGACTTTC
TRBD1	TRBV2	.	TRBJ2-7	CASTYRGFSYEQYF	TGTGCCAGCACTTACAGGGGTTTTTCCTACGAGCAGTACTTC
TRBD1	TRBV5-1	.	TRBJ1-1	CASSPDRATEAFF	TGCGCCAGCAGCCCCGACAGGGCGACTGAAGCTTTCTTT
.	TRBV2	.	TRBJ2-3	CASFGLSTDTQYF	TGTGCCAGCTTTGGACTGAGCACAGATACGCAGTATTTT
.	TRBV29-1	few	TRBJ1-4	CSVAWGGEKLFF	TGCAGCGTTGCATGGGGGGGTGAAAAACTGTTTTTT
.	TRBV2	.	TRBJ1-2	CASSEAEGGYGYTF	TGTGCCAGCAGTGAAGCTGAGGGGGGCTATGGCTACACCTTC
.	TRBV7-9	few	TRBJ1-2	CASSLAGVSYGYTF	TGTGCCAGCAGCTTAGCGGGGGTCAGCTATGGCTACACCTTC
.	TRBV7-2	.	TRBJ2-7	CASSLGDIVSYEQYF	TGTGCCAGCAGCTTAGGGGACATAGTGTCCTACGAGCAGTACTTC
.	TRBV10-1	.	TRBJ2-7	CASSDEQSYEQYF	TGCGCCAGCAGTGATGAACAGTCCTACGAGCAGTACTTC
.	TRBV7-8	.	TRBJ2-1	CASSLYRVASYNEQFF	TGTGCCAGCAGCTTATACAGGGTGGCGTCCTACAATGAGCAGTTCTTC
.	TRBV3-1/TRBV3-2	.	TRBJ1-1	CASSQDFPGATEAFF	TGTGCCAGCAGCCAAGATTTCCCGGGGGCAACTGAAGCTTTCTTT
.	TRBV29-1	.	TRBJ1-3	CSIHQGSSGNTIYF	TGCAGCATACATCAAGGGTCCTCTGGAAACACCATATATTTT
TRBD1	TRBV5-1	few	TRBJ1-2	CASRYGTGGNYGYTF	TGCGCCAGCAGATATGGGACAGGGGGCAACTATGGCTACACCTTC
.	TRBV24-1	once	TRBJ1-5	CATSAEGRGNQPQHF	TGTGCCACCAGTGCGGAGGGAAGAGGCAATCAGCCCCAGCATTTT
TRBD1	TRBV5-6	.	TRBJ2-1	CASSSDRGYNEQFF	TGTGCCAGCAGCTCGGACAGGGGCTACAATGAGCAGTTCTTC
TRBD1	TRBV5-1	.	TRBJ2-1	CASSSTGAVYNEQFF	TGCGCCAGCAGCTCGACAGGGGCGGTCTACAATGAGCAGTTCTTC
.	TRBV9	.	TRBJ2-1	CASSVAPGEGEQFF	TGTGCCAGCAGCGTAGCCCCAGGAGAGGGTGAGCAGTTCTTC
.	TRBV30	.	TRBJ2-2	CAWSVTAGELFF	TGTGCCTGGAGTGTAACGGCCGGGGAGCTGTTTTTT
TRBD1	TRBV3-1/TRBV3-2	.	TRBJ2-5	CASTTGQETQYF	TGTGCCAGCACGACAGGGCAAGAGACCCAGTACTTC
TRBD1	TRBV19	few	TRBJ2-1	CASTQTGWDEQFF	TGTGCCAGTACCCAGACAGGGTGGGATGAGCAGTTCTTC